Below are 11 T cell receptor beta chains sequenced from a single sample in a study of CD8+CD57+ T cells in acquired aplastic anemia. According to the study, genomic DNA was the template for TCR beta VDJ and CDR3 profiling. TCRdb re-derived calls from the reads in MiXCR, one entry per CDR3 protein. The sample yields 150,000 to 200,000 distinct CDR3 sequences, 50% to 75% seen once. What was sequenced was sorted CD4+, CD8+, or CD8+CD57+ T cells (not recorded which) from PBMCs. These receptors originate from a human donor in good health.

This sequence joins TRBV5-1 and TRBJ2-5; D may correspond to TRBD1 or TRBD2 (5 bases each). Deletions cut 4 bases from V and 1 base from J, with 8 bases between. The CDR3 covers 13 residues. Germline loops: CDR1 SGHRS, CDR2 YFSETQ. The CDR3 sequence: CASSEGPQETQYF. CDR3 coding DNA: TGCGCCAGCAGCGAGGGACCCCAAGAGACCCAGTACTTC.

The genes are TRBV6-6 and TRBJ1-1; TRBD1 matches at 8 bases. The CDR3 spans 13 residues. After removal of 5 bases from V and 10 bases from J, the junction contained 9 bases not matched to a gene. CDR1 and CDR2 from the germline V gene are MNHNY and SVGAGI (reference sequence). CDR3 region: CASSIRQGARAFF. CDR3 coding DNA: TGTGCCAGCAGTATCCGCCAGGGGGCGAGAGCTTTCTTT.

Note on this clonotype: A read error may produce the germline difference seen at one junction end. V is TRBV10-3 and J is TRBJ2-7; 7 bases agree with TRBD1. The CDR3 runs 14 residues. From germline, CDR1 is ENHRY and CDR2 SYGVKD. CDR3 in DNA: TGTGCCAGCAGTGGACAGGTCGCCTCCTACGAGCAGTACTTC. This translates into CASSGQVASYEQYF.

V gene TRBV9 combines with J gene TRBJ1-2, with 10 bases aligning to TRBD1. Germline V gives CDR1 SGDLS, CDR2 YYNGEE. Trimming cost V 8 bases and J 8 bases; bases outside gene matches: 12. This CDR3 spans 14 amino acids. The DNA for the CDR3 is TGTGCCAGTAGTATAGTTGGACAGGGGGTCGGCTACACCTTC. Protein: CASSIVGQGVGYTF.

The chain couples TRBV25-1 to TRBJ2-3; TRBD2 aligns across 12 bases. V dropped 6 bases and J dropped 0; count of bases not matched to a gene: 4. Looked up from germline, CDR1 is MGHDK and CDR2 is SYGVNS. The CDR3 has 16 amino acids. The chain's CDR3 is CASRSGTSGSTDTQYF. CDR3 nucleotides: TGTGCCAGCAGATCCGGGACTAGCGGGAGCACAGATACGCAGTATTTT.

V and J are TRBV9 and TRBJ1-6; 7 nucleotides line up with TRBD1. V shed 4 bases and J 7 bases; nucleotides not matched to a gene: 11. Germline lookup yields CDR1 SGDLS and CDR2 YYNGEE. CDR3 length equals 16 residues. The CDR3 coding sequence is TGTGCCAGCAGCTTAAGGGCGGCAGGGGGAAATTCACCCCTCCACTTT. Amino acid sequence: CASSLRAAGGNSPLHF.

About this clonotype: One end of the junction fails to match germline, which may point to a read error. The rearrangement uses TRBV7-7 and TRBJ1-1, with D unresolved. Per germline, CDR1 SSHAT and CDR2 FNYEAQ (reference sequence). The length of the CDR3 is 13 residues. The chain's CDR3 is CASSLDLGTEAFF. The DNA for the CDR3 is TGTGCTAGCAGCTTGGACCTGGGCACTGAAGCTTTCTTT.

The chain links TRBV20-1 to TRBJ2-1; D is possibly TRBD2 (6 bases). Germline-derived CDR1 and CDR2 are DFQATT and SNEGSKA (reference sequence). CDR3 length: 14 amino acids. V lost 3 bases and J lost 8, with 17 bases in between. CDR3: CSASPGGWTDEQFF. The DNA of the CDR3 is TGCAGTGCTAGTCCCGGGGGTTGGACGGATGAGCAGTTCTTC.

V is TRBV6-6 and J is TRBJ1-1, with D possibly matching TRBD1 (6 bases). The CDR3 covers 15 residues. The germline V and J ends were trimmed by 4 bases and 4 bases, with 16 bases remaining between them. Per the germline V gene, CDR1 is MNHNY and CDR2 is SVGAGI (reference sequence). The chain's CDR3 is CASSFLTKGVTEAFF. CDR3 DNA: TGTGCCAGCAGTTTCCTGACTAAGGGGGTCACTGAAGCTTTCTTT.

Here the CDR3 reads CASGEQGAGEQYF. The CDR3 coding sequence is TGTGCCAGCGGCGAACAGGGGGCAGGCGAGCAGTACTTC. The genes are TRBV7-9 and TRBJ2-7; 9 bases map to TRBD1. V lost 8 bases, J lost 6 bases, and 8 bases stayed unmatched. Germline CDR1 SEHNR, CDR2 FQNEAQ (reference sequence). The CDR3 loop spans 13 amino acids.

Here the CDR3 reads CASSLLGLAGGPLDTQYF. The CDR3 coding sequence is TGTGCCAGCAGTTTATTGGGACTAGCGGGAGGGCCCCTAGATACGCAGTATTTT. The rearrangement joins TRBV28 to TRBJ2-3, with 16 bases that match TRBD2. CDR1 and CDR2 (germline): MDHEN, SYDVKM. This CDR3 has 18 amino acids. The V and J ends lost 1 base and 5 bases, in that order; junction bases with no gene match: 6.